This TCR beta chain was found in a study of cytomegalovirus exposure and HLA in healthy donors. The PCR had 60 Vbeta and 13 Jbeta primers. TCRdb keeps only in-frame clones here, not all; method: immunoSEQ multiplex PCR. The table shows around 99,000 clones, with over 75% occurring only once. Sequenced material: PBMCs. This TCR came from a man aged 35-49 years in good health and CMV-seronegative.

CDR3 nucleotides: TGTGCCAGCAGTTTGGACAGGGGTGCGAACACCGGGGAGCTGTTTTTT. Amino acid sequence: CASSLDRGANTGELFF. The rearrangement links TRBV28 to TRBJ2-2; 9 bases align to TRBD1. The trim removed 3 bases at V and 0 bases at J, leaving 2 bases unmatched. This CDR3 is built from 16 residues. Per germline, CDR1 MDHEN and CDR2 SYDVKM. The full variable domain, in which reference TRBV28 and TRBJ2-2 provide the parts outside the CDR3, is DVKVTQSSRYLVKRTGEKVFLECVQDMDHENMFWYRQDPGLGLRLIYFSYDVKMKEKGDIPEGYSVSREKKERFSLILESASTNQTSMYLCASSLDRGANTGELFFGEGSRLTVL.